These T cell receptor beta chains were read from a single sample in a study of blood T cells in healthy people across ages. TCRdb called the 5' RACE reads again in MiXCR, with one record for every CDR3 protein. The sample has 800,000 or so distinct CDR3 sequences, about 45% seen once; the top ten hold around a sixth. The sample was blood. These receptors were taken from an elderly man in good health. CDR3s include the opening cysteine and the closing phenylalanine or tryptophan. The D gene is left open where the match is weak. Only part of the rows carry a size: once, few, many, or a class if the clone is expanded.

size,D,J,V,CDR3,DNA
.,.,TRBJ2-5,TRBV29-1,CSGTGTYGETQYF,TGCAGCGGGACCGGGACATATGGAGAGACCCAGTACTTC
.,TRBD1,TRBJ2-5,TRBV12-3/TRBV12-4,CASSPRGPGGDNEQYF,TGTGCCAGCAGTCCCCGAGGGCCAGGGGGAGACAATGAGCAGTACTTC
.,.,TRBJ2-1,TRBV29-1,CSVVGPSYNEQFF,TGCAGCGTTGTGGGGCCCTCCTACAATGAGCAGTTCTTC
few,TRBD2,TRBJ2-3,TRBV12-3/TRBV12-4,CASSFGAGDTDTQYF,TGTGCCAGCAGTTTTGGGGCGGGGGACACAGATACGCAGTATTTT
few,TRBD1,TRBJ2-3,TRBV6-6,CASSYGTGGTDTQYF,TGTGCCAGCAGTTACGGGACAGGGGGCACAGATACGCAGTATTTT
many,TRBD2,TRBJ2-1,TRBV28,CASRTTGLAGFYNEQFF,TGTGCCAGCAGAACGACCGGCCTAGCGGGCTTCTACAATGAGCAGTTCTTC
.,TRBD1,TRBJ1-6,TRBV10-3,CAISDDRGGSPLHF,TGTGCCATCAGTGATGACAGGGGTGGATCACCCCTCCACTTT
.,.,TRBJ2-3,TRBV10-3,CAISGFTDTQYF,TGTGCCATCAGTGGTTTCACAGATACGCAGTATTTT
.,.,TRBJ2-7,TRBV6-5,CASSYSASASYEQYF,TGTGCCAGCAGTTACTCGGCTAGCGCCTCCTACGAGCAGTACTTC
.,.,TRBJ2-1,TRBV6-2/TRBV6-3,CASSYGQASYNEQFF,TGTGCCAGCAGTTATGGGCAGGCCTCCTACAATGAGCAGTTCTTC
.,.,TRBJ2-1,TRBV28,CASRIQGKIAEQFF,TGTGCCAGCAGGATTCAGGGGAAGATAGCTGAGCAGTTCTTC
few,.,TRBJ2-5,TRBV3-1,CASSQPGEETQYF,TGTGCCAGCAGCCAACCTGGAGAAGAGACCCAGTACTTC
.,TRBD1,TRBJ2-7,TRBV29-1,CSVELWDRPYEQYF,TGCAGCGTTGAACTTTGGGACAGACCCTACGAGCAGTACTTC
many,.,TRBJ2-4,TRBV6-5,CASSEGAKNIQYF,TGTGCCAGCAGTGAAGGGGCCAAAAACATTCAGTACTTC
many,.,TRBJ1-2,TRBV7-2,CASSTLGGGRGYTF,TGTGCCAGCAGCACGCTAGGGGGGGGTCGTGGCTACACCTTC
few,.,TRBJ1-5,TRBV5-1,CASSVTGNSDQPQHF,TGCGCCAGCAGCGTGACAGGTAACTCCGATCAGCCCCAGCATTTT
.,TRBD1,TRBJ1-1,TRBV6-5,CASSKFQGVNTEAFF,TGTGCCAGCAGTAAATTTCAGGGGGTCAACACTGAAGCTTTCTTT
.,TRBD1,TRBJ1-1,TRBV5-6,CASNVLRGLNTEAFF,TGTGCCAGCAACGTTCTCAGGGGGCTGAACACTGAAGCTTTCTTT
few,TRBD1,TRBJ2-7,TRBV7-9,CASSPDRANEQYF,TGTGCCAGCAGCCCGGACAGGGCGAACGAGCAGTACTTC
once,TRBD2,TRBJ2-7,TRBV7-2,CASSGINSGSLSGNEQYF,TGTGCCAGCAGCGGTATAAATAGCGGGAGTCTGTCGGGCAATGAGCAGTACTTC
few,.,TRBJ1-5,TRBV12-3/TRBV12-4,CASTSGQGNQPQHF,TGTGCCAGCACCTCGGGGCAGGGGAATCAGCCCCAGCATTTT
few,.,TRBJ2-7,TRBV7-3,CASSLSSAVPYEQYF,TGTGCCAGCAGCTTAAGTTCGGCAGTACCCTACGAGCAGTACTTC
few,TRBD2,TRBJ2-3,TRBV20-1,CSARMTSLMTDTQYF,TGCAGTGCTAGAATGACTAGCTTAATGACAGATACGCAGTATTTT
.,.,TRBJ2-1,TRBV6-4,CASSWTANNEQFF,TGTGCCAGCAGCTGGACAGCCAACAATGAGCAGTTCTTC
few,.,TRBJ2-3,TRBV11-1,CASSPQGGADTQYF,TGTGCCAGCAGCCCACAGGGAGGGGCAGATACGCAGTATTTT
many,.,TRBJ2-1,TRBV5-1,CASSLGLVSYNEQFF,TGCGCCAGCAGCTTAGGTCTAGTCTCCTACAATGAGCAGTTCTTC
.,TRBD2,TRBJ2-3,TRBV7-2,CASSLELAGGRGTDTQYF,TGTGCCAGCAGCTTAGAATTAGCGGGGGGGCGAGGGACAGATACGCAGTATTTT
few,TRBD1,TRBJ2-7,TRBV14,CASSLLQPGQGSYEQYF,TGTGCCAGCAGCCTACTTCAACCGGGACAGGGTTCCTACGAGCAGTACTTC
.,.,TRBJ2-1,TRBV6-2/TRBV6-3,CASSYPVREQFF,TGTGCCAGCAGTTACCCCGTCCGTGAGCAGTTCTTC
many,.,TRBJ1-5,TRBV12-3/TRBV12-4,CASSVAHNQPQHF,TGTGCCAGCAGTGTAGCGCACAATCAGCCCCAGCATTTT
.,TRBD1,TRBJ1-2,TRBV20-1,CSAELRQGGYGYTF,TGCAGTGCTGAGCTAAGACAGGGGGGCTATGGCTACACCTTC
.,TRBD1,TRBJ2-7,TRBV25-1,CASSGRDREISEQYF,TGTGCCAGCAGTGGCCGGGACAGGGAGATCAGCGAGCAGTACTTC
few,.,TRBJ2-5,TRBV5-1,CASSFGGTSQETQYF,TGCGCCAGCAGCTTCGGGGGGACATCCCAAGAGACCCAGTACTTC
.,.,TRBJ2-1,TRBV7-9,CASSLGQGIAEQFF,TGTGCCAGCAGCTTAGGGCAAGGAATAGCTGAGCAGTTCTTC
.,.,TRBJ1-2,TRBV20-1,CSARDLPGATYGYTF,TGCAGTGCTAGAGATCTCCCAGGGGCCACCTATGGCTACACCTTC
.,TRBD2,TRBJ2-3,TRBV7-8,CASSSRRDYADTQYF,TGTGCCAGCAGCTCACGCCGGGACTATGCTGATACGCAGTATTTT